The clone carrying this T cell receptor (beta chain) was counted at least ten times. Its antigen remains unknown. Germline V gene sequence: CDR1 SGHTA, CDR2 FQGTGA. This CDR3 is built from 15 residues. Trimming pared 0 bases from V and 7 bases from J, leaving 13 bases between. This specimen belongs to a study of T cells after yellow fever vaccination. Notes on the study in general: Weaker in magnitude, the secondary response showed a faster peak on day 5 versus 15. The booster response re-showed most primary clones: around 95% CD4, 88% CD8.

5'RACE template switching generated TCR cDNA, adding a universal primer site and UMIs. TCRdb analysed the 5' RACE reads with MiXCR anew, one entry per CDR3 protein. The sample carries under 250,000 distinct CDR3 sequences, approximately 3% recorded once. Here the sequenced sample was CD4+ T cells sorted from PBMCs, taken 10 days after the yellow fever booster vaccination. The gene calls are TRBV7-3 and TRBJ1-5; D unclear. This TCR derives from a man aged 18 to 30 who received the YFV17D yellow fever vaccine. The CDR3 nucleotides read TGTGCCAGCAGCTTAACGGGTCGAGAGGGACAGCCCCAGCATTTT. This gives the protein CASSLTGREGQPQHF. Together with reference TRBV7-3 and TRBJ1-5, the CDR3 gives the full variable domain: GAGVSQTPSNKVTEKGKYVELRCDPISGHTALYWYRQSLGQGPEFLIYFQGTGAADDSGLPNDRFFAVRPEGSVSTLKIQRTERGDSAVYLCASSLTGREGQPQHFGDGTRLSIL.